What follows is one T cell receptor (beta chain) and its context. Its antigen specificity is not known. It has no much larger one-base neighbor in the sample; base qualities were not kept. From the cysteine through the valine, the CDR3 covers 13 amino acids. Of the read, only the CDR3 DNA is kept; its 39 bases are in frame from base 1. Ficoll-Paque density gradient centrifugation was the method used to isolate PBMCs. The listed sequencing device is Illumina NovaSeq 6000. TCRalpha and TCRbeta cDNA libraries were constructed by 5'RACE with constant-segment primers, with sample barcodes and unique molecular identifiers being introduced. Trizol reagent was used to extract RNA from every sample. The libraries were amplified in two PCR steps, and the second step added a second sample barcode and Illumina TruSeq adapters. The libraries were sequenced on an Illumina NovaSeq using 2 x 150 bp paired-end reads. The original methods were these. Demultiplexing of reads and collapsing into UMI-guided consensus sequences were performed with migec v1.2.7. Using mixcr v2.1.11, UMI consensuses were aligned to TRA and TRB V and J templates and then assembled into clonotypes. Clonotypes were classified as expanded or contracted when called significant by both edgeR and NoisET, with noise models trained on biological replicates. edgeR calls used a false discovery rate-adjusted p below 0.01 and a log2 fold-change threshold of 1. As an exploratory analysis of dynamics, PCA with hierarchical clustering was applied to max-normalized trajectories of the 1000 most abundant clonotypes. Separately sequenced CD4+ and CD8+ repertoires were used to assign the CD4 or CD8 phenotype of responding clones. In TCRdb, the public reads were trimmed at Q25 with fastp and aligned with MiXCR, with productive beta chains retained. Each record represents a unique CDR3 protein, reported with the most common genes and DNA among its rows. The V and J calls come from TCRdb's annotation, not from the publication. A total of approximately 100,000 distinct CDR3 sequences appear in this sample, around a quarter of them only once. The ten largest make up roughly 39% of the sample.

This entry belongs to a study of T-cell memory formation after mild COVID-19 (dated by TCRdb to 2020 to 2023). For the study in its entirety: Most TCR sequence clusters were specific to one of the two donors. Two young, previously healthy adult volunteers, one female and one male, were included in the cohort. T-cell clones expanding and contracting after mild COVID-19 in a couple of donors were tracked by longitudinal TCRalpha and TCRbeta repertoire sequencing.

Study-wide findings and limitations: Contracting CD4+ clones appeared mostly in the CM and EM memory subsets, whereas CD8+ clones were enriched in EMRA. Some responding clones were found in pre-infection memory, which suggests that pre-existing cross-reactive memory T cells took part in the SARS-CoV-2 response. The study covered only a couple of mild cases, and larger cohorts including severe cases with pre-infection samples were considered necessary. SARS-CoV-2 specificity was not confirmed for the second-wave clones peaking on day 37. Balanced CD4/CD8 phenotypes were observed for clones contracting from day 15 to 85, whereas a bias towards CD4+ was observed for a second wave of clones expanding from day 15 to 37.

Sequencing input: PBMCs or a T cell subset sorted from them (not recorded which). The sequence joins TRBV21-1 to TRBJ2-7. TRBV21-1 represents a pseudogene. The clonotype comes from a man younger than 30 who had mild COVID-19 (a few samples of this study predate the infection). The sample titles of this study are shuffled in the database, so cell type and time point are left out; the donor was told from shared clones. The CDR3 here reads CASSRDGAYEQYV. The DNA reads as follows: TGTGCCAGCAGCCGAGACGGTGCCTACGAGCAGTACGTC.